The 9 T cell receptor beta chains below were found in one sample sequenced in a study of shared clonotypes between healthy human individuals. Using immunoSEQ multiplex PCR, the repertoire was profiled, and TCRdb retains in-frame clones only, with some absent. The sample includes roughly 1,600,000 clones, around 98.5% of them seen just once. Sequencing was carried out using naive CD4+ T cells sorted from blood. Subset defined: CD45RA+ positively selected. All receptors derive from a man aged 30 to 45 in good health.

This chain uses TRBV30 with TRBJ1-1; a possible D gene is TRBD1 (6 bases). The CDR3 covers 15 residues. V shed 3 bases and J shed 1 base, with 15 bases lying between them. Germline V gives CDR1 GTSNPN, CDR2 SVGIG (reference sequence). CDR3 sequence reads: CAWSLQGPRNTEAFF. CDR3 nucleotides: TGTGCCTGGAGCTTACAGGGACCGCGGAACACTGAAGCTTTCTTT.

V is TRBV30 and J is TRBJ2-1, with a tentative D call TRBD1 (6 bases). The CDR3 runs to 12 residues. Germline V gene lookup returns CDR1 GTSNPN and CDR2 SVGIG (reference sequence). V was trimmed by 5 bases and J by 8 bases, leaving 13 bases between them. In nucleotides, the CDR3 is TGTGCCTGGGGACAGAATAGCGATGAGCAGTTCTTC. Protein sequence: CAWGQNSDEQFF.

Points on this clone: Other DNA variants within this sample encode the same CDR3. V gene TRBV28 combines with J gene TRBJ2-1; the D gene is possibly TRBD1 (6 bases). Germline CDR1 MDHEN, CDR2 SYDVKM. With 5 bases removed from V and 3 bases from J, the gap between germline ends came to 8 bases. The CDR3 runs to 13 residues. CDR3 coding DNA: TGTGCCAGCAGTCTGGACAGCTACAATGAGCAGTTCTTC. Amino acids: CASSLDSYNEQFF.

V usage is TRBV7-9 and J usage is TRBJ2-1; 9 bases fit TRBD2. Unmatched junction bases numbered 16, after V lost 7 bases and J lost 9 bases. The CDR3 runs 16 residues. The germline V gene encodes CDR1 SEHNR and CDR2 FQNEAQ (reference sequence). The CDR3 loop is CASTKRGGGRAGEQFF. The CDR3 nucleotides read TGTGCCAGCACGAAAAGAGGGGGCGGGAGGGCCGGTGAGCAGTTCTTC.

The CDR3 DNA sequence: TGTGCCAGCAGTTATGGGGGAGCCATGGACACTGAAGCTTTCTTT. It yields the protein CASSYGGAMDTEAFF. The chain links TRBV6-6 to TRBJ1-1; D might be TRBD1 (5 bases). CDR3 length: 15 amino acids. Germline assignment: CDR1 MNHNY and CDR2 SVGAGI (reference sequence). V lost 3 bases and J lost 3, with 14 bases in between.

On this clone itself: Mismatch with germline at one junction end may stem from a read error. This sequence joins TRBV13 and TRBJ2-1; 8 bases map to TRBD2. Germline V lookup: CDR1 PRHDT, CDR2 FYEKMQ (reference sequence). This CDR3 comprises 15 residues. The CDR3 sequence is CASSLAGLVLNEQLF. The CDR3 nucleotides read TGTGCCAGCAGCTTAGCGGGACTAGTTCTCAATGAGCAGCTCTTC.

V and J are TRBV10-3 and TRBJ2-5; D call uncertain. CDR1 ENHRY and CDR2 SYGVKD come from the germline V gene. CDR3 length: 12 residues. V was pared by 6 bases and J by 4 bases, with 9 bases between. As DNA, the CDR3 is TGTGCCATCAGAGGAACTACAGAGACCCAGTACTTC. Protein sequence: CAIRGTTETQYF.

In its sample, this clone was seen once. This rearrangement joins TRBV5-4 to TRBJ2-5, with 10 nucleotides matching TRBD2. V trimming: 5 bases; J trimming: 4 bases; junction bases outside the gene matches: 5. The CDR3 length is 14 residues. Germline CDR1 and CDR2: SGHNT and YYREEE (reference sequence). The CDR3 loop is CASRTGTSVETQYF. The CDR3 DNA sequence: TGTGCCAGCAGGACCGGGACTAGCGTAGAGACCCAGTACTTC.

CDR3 in DNA: TGTGCCAGCAGTGAACAGTACAATGAGCAGTTCTTC. This sequence encodes CASSEQYNEQFF. The rearrangement links TRBV6-1 to TRBJ2-1; unclear D gene. CDR1 and CDR2 (germline): MNHNS, SASEGT. The CDR3 runs 12 residues. The ends were cut back, 2 bases at V and 4 bases at J, with 3 bases in the middle.